This T cell receptor (beta chain) derives from a study of blood T cell repertoires in COVID-19. Across the whole study: The samples span acute and convalescent COVID-19 from the United States, Italy and Spain.

Repertoires were generated with immunoSEQ multiplex PCR, while TCRdb's copy carries only in-frame clones and drops some. The sample shows about 260,000 clones, 75% to 90% of them seen only once. The TCR originated in a woman between 40 and 55 years old with acute or convalescent COVID-19. What was sequenced was peripheral blood.

The CDR3 spells CASYGTANLWGNQPQHF. The CDR3 region has the DNA TGTGCCAGCTATGGGACAGCCAACCTCTGGGGGAATCAGCCCCAGCATTTT. This chain links TRBV19 with TRBJ1-5; 7 bases are shared with TRBD1. CDR3 size: 17 residues. V was clipped by 9 bases and J by 4 bases; unmatched bases: 18. Germline CDR1 and CDR2: LNHDA and SQIVND (reference sequence).